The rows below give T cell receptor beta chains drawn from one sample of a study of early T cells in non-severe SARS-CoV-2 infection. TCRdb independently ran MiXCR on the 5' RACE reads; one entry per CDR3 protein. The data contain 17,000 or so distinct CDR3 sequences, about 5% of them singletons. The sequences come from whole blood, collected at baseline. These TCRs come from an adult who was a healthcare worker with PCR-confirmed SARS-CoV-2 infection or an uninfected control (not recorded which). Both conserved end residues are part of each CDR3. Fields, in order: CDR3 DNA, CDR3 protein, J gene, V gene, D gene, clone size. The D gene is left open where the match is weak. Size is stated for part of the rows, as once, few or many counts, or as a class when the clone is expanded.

TGTGCCAGCAGCTTAGATAGGGGGGCAACTGAAGCTTTCTTT CASSLDRGATEAFF TRBJ1-1 TRBV7-2 NA few
TGTGCCAGCGGCCCGCGGGGGCCCACAGATACGCAGTATTTT CASGPRGPTDTQYF TRBJ2-3 TRBV5-4 NA many
TGTGCCAGCATCGGCGGGGGGCCGGGGGACTACGAGCAGTACTTC CASIGGGPGDYEQYF TRBJ2-7 TRBV2 TRBD2 many
TGTGCCAGCAGCTTAGAGACGGCGTCCTATTCACCCCTCCACTTT CASSLETASYSPLHF TRBJ1-6 TRBV13 NA many
TGCGCCAGCAGCCCTGGAGACAGGGGGCCATACGAGCAGTACTTC CASSPGDRGPYEQYF TRBJ2-7 TRBV5-1 TRBD1 many
TGTGCCAGCAGTTATGGACAGGGCAGGGCAGATACGCAGTATTTT CASSYGQGRADTQYF TRBJ2-3 TRBV6-6 TRBD1 many
TGTGCCAGCTCACCGCTTAGCGGGGGCCGCACAGATACGCAGTATTTT CASSPLSGGRTDTQYF TRBJ2-3 TRBV18 TRBD2 many
TGTGCCAGCAGTTACCCTGGGACAGGGCCGATGACAGATGGCTACACCTTC CASSYPGTGPMTDGYTF TRBJ1-2 TRBV6-6 TRBD1 few
TGTGCCAGTAGTCTGGCCAGGGGAACAGATACGCAGTATTTT CASSLARGTDTQYF TRBJ2-3 TRBV19 NA many
TGCAGTGCTAGACCCCCAGGGGCCACCGGGGAGCTGTTTTTT CSARPPGATGELFF TRBJ2-2 TRBV20-1 NA NA
TGTGCCAGCTCACCACCGGGGGTGAACACTGAAGCTTTCTTT CASSPPGVNTEAFF TRBJ1-1 TRBV18 NA many